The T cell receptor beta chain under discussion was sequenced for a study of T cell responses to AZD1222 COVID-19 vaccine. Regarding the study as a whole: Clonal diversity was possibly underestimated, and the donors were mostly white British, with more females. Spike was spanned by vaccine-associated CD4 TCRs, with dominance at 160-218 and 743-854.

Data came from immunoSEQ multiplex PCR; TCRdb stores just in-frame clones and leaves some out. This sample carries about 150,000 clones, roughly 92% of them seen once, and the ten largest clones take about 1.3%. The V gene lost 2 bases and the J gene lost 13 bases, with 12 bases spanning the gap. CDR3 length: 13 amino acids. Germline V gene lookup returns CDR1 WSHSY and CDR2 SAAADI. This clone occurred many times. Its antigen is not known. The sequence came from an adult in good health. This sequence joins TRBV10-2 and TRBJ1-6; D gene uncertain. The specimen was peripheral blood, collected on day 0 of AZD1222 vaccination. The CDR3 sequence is CASSEGLSSPLHF. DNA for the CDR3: TGCGCCAGCAGTGAGGGTCTCAGCTCCCCCCTCCACTTT.